These 31 T cell receptor beta chains originate from one sample sequenced in a study of T cells after yellow fever vaccination. TCRdb re-called the 5' RACE reads with MiXCR, one entry per CDR3 protein. Among roughly 250,000 distinct CDR3 sequences listed, approximately 13% were seen once. The sequences come from CD4+ T cells sorted from PBMCs, collected 45 days after the yellow fever booster vaccination. All receptors derive from a man in his thirties or forties who received the YFV17D yellow fever vaccine.

This clonotype occurred many times. CDR3 region: CASSSPYGYTF. The DNA of the CDR3 is TGTGCCAGCAGTTCACCTTATGGCTACACCTTC. This chain joins TRBV28 and TRBJ1-2; D unresolved. Germline values: CDR1 MDHEN, CDR2 SYDVKM. Deletions cut 4 bases from V and 5 bases from J, with 5 bases between. The CDR3 runs 11 residues.

V usage is TRBV24-1 and J usage is TRBJ2-1; D call uncertain. This CDR3 has 13 amino acids. Germline-derived CDR1 and CDR2 are KGHDR and SFDVKD. Deletions cut 4 bases from V and 9 bases from J, with 12 bases between. The CDR3 DNA reads as TGTGCCACCAGTGACCGCTACTTGGGTGAGCAGTTCTTC. Protein product: CATSDRYLGEQFF.

This chain joins TRBV4-3 and TRBJ2-3; 9 bases align to TRBD2. CDR3 length equals 14 residues. The V and J ends lost 0 bases and 6 bases, in that order; junction bases with no gene match: 1. CDR1 is LGHNA, CDR2 YSLEER, per germline. The CDR3 region is CASSQEREGDTQYF. CDR3 sequence (DNA): TGCGCCAGCAGCCAAGAGCGGGAGGGGGATACGCAGTATTTT.

The chain has TRBV7-8 and TRBJ2-2; D gene ambiguous. The V end was cut by 3 bases, the J end by 5 bases, with 13 bases between. The CDR3 loop spans 15 amino acids. The germline gives CDR1 SGHVS, CDR2 FQNEAQ. In nucleotides, the CDR3 is TGTGCCAGCAGCTTTTCCCGAGTCTCGACCGGGGAGCTGTTTTTT. Its translation is CASSFSRVSTGELFF.

This clonotype was counted only a few times. The V gene is TRBV9, the J gene TRBJ2-7; 7 nucleotides align to TRBD2. The germline CDR1 and CDR2 sequences are SGDLS and YYNGEE. Unmatched junction bases numbered 14, after V lost 4 bases and J lost 13 bases. The CDR3 length is 13 residues. The CDR3 protein is CASSPTSGGRHYF. The CDR3 DNA follows: TGTGCCAGCAGCCCCACGTCGGGCGGGAGACACTACTTC.

The chain uses TRBV28 and TRBJ2-3, with 9 nucleotides matching TRBD2. Germline assignment: CDR1 MDHEN and CDR2 SYDVKM. J gave up 4 bases and V 2 bases, and 7 bases lay outside the gene matches. The CDR3 spans 16 residues. The CDR3, as DNA: TGTGCCAGCAGTTTACTCCCCGGGACTAGCCCAGATACGCAGTATTTT. It specifies CASSLLPGTSPDTQYF.

This clonotype appeared many times. The gene calls are TRBV29-1 and TRBJ2-7; D tentatively fits TRBD1 or TRBD2 (5 bases each). The CDR3 is 14 residues long. Germline V lookup: CDR1 SQVTM, CDR2 ANQGSEA. The germline V and J ends were trimmed by 3 bases and 2 bases, with 14 bases remaining between them. The CDR3 sequence: CSVDRGRKTYEQYF. DNA of the CDR3: TGCAGCGTTGATCGGGGCAGGAAAACCTACGAGCAGTACTTC.

This clonotype was seen only a few times. The rearrangement links TRBV7-8 to TRBJ1-1, with a possible D match to TRBD1 (6 bases). The V end lost 2 bases, the J end lost 4 bases, and 17 bases lay between the germline ends. The CDR3 covers 16 residues. Per the germline V gene, CDR1 is SGHVS and CDR2 is FQNEAQ. This CDR3 is CASSLKTGSRPTEAFF. In DNA form, the CDR3 reads TGTGCCAGCAGCTTAAAAACAGGGTCGAGACCCACTGAAGCTTTCTTT. The entire variable domain, with the rest obtained from reference TRBV7-8 and TRBJ1-1, is as follows: GAGVSQSPRYKVAKRGQDVALRCDPISGHVSLFWYQQALGQGPEFLTYFQNEAQLDKSGLPSDRFFAERPEGSVSTLKIQRTQQEDSAVYLCASSLKTGSRPTEAFFGQGTRLTVV.

There are a few counts of this clonotype. The chain recombines TRBV4-3 with TRBJ2-6; tentative D call: TRBD1 (5 bases). The CDR3 has 17 residues. CDR1 is LGHNA, CDR2 YSLEER, per germline. Trimming pared 4 bases from V and 2 bases from J, leaving 15 bases between. The CDR3: CASSLGQGSTGANVLTF. The CDR3 DNA follows: TGCGCCAGCAGCCTCGGGCAGGGTTCTACTGGGGCCAACGTCCTGACTTTC.

This clonotype was seen at least ten times. The genes are TRBV7-2 and TRBJ2-5; maybe TRBD2 (5 bases). Looked up from germline, CDR1 is SGHTA and CDR2 is FQGNSA. CDR3 length: 12 amino acids. The V gene lost 5 bases and the J gene lost 4 bases, with 8 bases spanning the gap. In nucleotides, the CDR3 is TGTGCCAGCAGCGAGGGATTAGAGACCCAGTACTTC. Translating it yields CASSEGLETQYF.

J is TRBJ2-1 and V is TRBV7-2; D uncertain. V dropped 5 bases and J dropped 9 bases, with 14 bases sitting between them. CDR1 and CDR2 (germline): SGHTA, FQGNSA. The CDR3 contains 13 residues. CDR3 protein: CASSPTLHGEQFF. CDR3 nucleotide sequence: TGTGCCAGCAGCCCCACGCTTCACGGTGAGCAGTTCTTC.

This clonotype showed up just a few times. J is TRBJ2-5 and V is TRBV5-5; 7 bases align to TRBD2. The CDR3 sequence is 16 residues long. Germline CDR1 SGHKS, CDR2 YYEKEE (reference sequence). Trimming at V came to 6 bases and at J to 1 base, leaving 12 bases not matched to a gene. The CDR3 DNA reads TGTGCCAGCACAACGACTCTAGCGGTACTCCAAGAGACCCAGTACTTC. Its protein is CASTTTLAVLQETQYF.

J is TRBJ2-1 and V is TRBV6-4; D is ambiguous. This CDR3 comprises 14 residues. V was trimmed by 4 bases and J by 9 bases, leaving 16 bases between them. From germline, CDR1 is MRHNA and CDR2 SNTAGT. Written as DNA, the CDR3 is TGTGCCAGCAGTGCTCAGGCCGAAGGCACTGAGCAGTTCTTC. Translated, it gives CASSAQAEGTEQFF.

V and J are TRBV6-5 and TRBJ1-4, with D uncertain. This CDR3 has 14 residues. V was pared by 0 bases and J by 7 bases, with 9 bases between. Germline assignment: CDR1 MNHEY and CDR2 SVGAGI. The CDR3 DNA is TGTGCCAGCAGTTACTCGACCTTCGGTGAAAAACTGTTTTTT. Amino acid sequence: CASSYSTFGEKLFF.

V usage is TRBV20-1 and J usage is TRBJ2-3; D not resolved. Germline loops: CDR1 DFQATT, CDR2 SNEGSKA (reference sequence). CDR3 length: 13 amino acids. V was trimmed by 1 base and J by 5 bases, leaving 10 bases between them. The CDR3 loop reads CSARGMLKDTQYF. The CDR3 bases are TGCAGTGCTAGAGGAATGCTAAAAGATACGCAGTATTTT.

The chain carries TRBV11-3 and TRBJ1-1, with D maybe TRBD1 (5 bases). Germline lookup yields CDR1 SGHNT and CDR2 YENEEA. Trimming removed 5 bases at V and 1 base at J, with 11 bases between. The CDR3 length is 14 residues. The CDR3 nucleotides are TGTGCCAGCAGCCGGGGACGGTCGAACACTGAAGCTTTCTTT. Amino acids: CASSRGRSNTEAFF.

The chain recombines TRBV28 with TRBJ2-3; 10 positions agree with TRBD1. The CDR3 is 11 amino acids. V was pared by 6 bases and J by 9 bases, with 0 bases of the junction left unmatched. Germline-derived CDR1 and CDR2 are MDHEN and SYDVKM. The chain's CDR3 is CASRGQGTQYF. The DNA of the CDR3 is TGTGCCAGCAGGGGACAGGGGACGCAGTATTTT.

The gene calls are TRBV14 and TRBJ2-3; TRBD2 aligns across 14 bases. Germline loops: CDR1 SGHDN, CDR2 FVKESK. The trim removed 0 bases at V and 3 bases at J, leaving 5 bases unmatched. The CDR3 is 18 residues long. The CDR3: CASSQDAGTSGRTDTQYF. The CDR3 DNA is TGTGCCAGCAGCCAAGATGCGGGGACTAGCGGGAGAACAGATACGCAGTATTTT. The complete variable domain, with remaining parts taken from reference TRBV14 and TRBJ2-3, reads EAGVTQFPSHSVIEKGQTVTLRCDPISGHDNLYWYRRVMGKEIKFLLHFVKESKQDESGMPNNRFLAERTGGTYSTLKVQPAELEDSGVYFCASSQDAGTSGRTDTQYFGPGTRLTVL.

There are a few counts of this clonotype. V usage is TRBV5-6 and J usage is TRBJ1-1; no clear D. Trimming shortened V by 2 bases and J by 2 bases, and 13 bases separated the two germline ends. This CDR3 region has 15 residues. The germline gives CDR1 SGHDT, CDR2 YYEEEE. Here the CDR3 DNA reads TGTGCCAGCAGCTTATCCACCCATCCTAACACTGAAGCTTTCTTT. It specifies CASSLSTHPNTEAFF.

This clonotype has only a few counts. V and J are TRBV20-1 and TRBJ2-5, with D unresolved. The CDR3 covers 12 residues. The V end was cut by 3 bases, the J end by 5 bases, with 10 bases between. Germline-derived CDR1 and CDR2 are DFQATT and SNEGSKA (reference sequence). The CDR3 nucleotides read TGCAGTGCTAGTAAGCCCGGTGAGACCCAGTACTTC. Translation gives CSASKPGETQYF.

The rearrangement joins TRBV7-2 to TRBJ2-2, with 7 bases that match TRBD2. Germline values: CDR1 SGHTA, CDR2 FQGNSA. The trim removed 5 bases at V and 0 bases at J, leaving 3 bases unmatched. This CDR3 spans 15 amino acids. CDR3 DNA sequence: TGTGCCAGCAGCCGGACTAGGTCGAACACCGGGGAGCTGTTTTTT. Its protein is CASSRTRSNTGELFF.

This clonotype was detected only a few times. J is TRBJ2-1 and V is TRBV7-9, with D possibly being TRBD2 (5 bases). V was clipped by 5 bases and J by 10 bases, with 27 bases between them. The CDR3 runs 17 residues. From germline, CDR1 is SEHNR and CDR2 FQNEAQ (reference sequence). The CDR3 nucleotides are TGTGCCAGCAGCCATCCCCCGGACTTGGGCCTTGCGAGGGAGCAGTTCTTC. It encodes CASSHPPDLGLAREQFF.

The CDR3 coding sequence is TGTGCCAGCAGCCACGTACTAGCGGGGGGTAAGCAGTTCTTC. Translating it yields CASSHVLAGGKQFF. The rearrangement uses TRBV3-1 and TRBJ2-1, with 12 positions matching TRBD2. CDR1 is LGHDT, CDR2 YNNKEL, per germline (reference sequence). V trimming: 3 bases; J trimming: 11 bases; junction bases outside the gene matches: 5. There are 14 residues in the CDR3.

A few counts support this clonotype. The chain employs TRBV7-8 and TRBJ2-5; possibly TRBD1 or TRBD2 for D (6 bases each). CDR1 is SGHVS and CDR2 is FQNEAQ in the germline V gene. The CDR3 spans 15 residues. V lost 5 bases and J 5 bases, leaving 18 bases between the germline ends. DNA of the CDR3: TGTGCCAGCAGCGGAGGGTTAGTGAGGGGGGAGACCCAGTACTTC. This sequence encodes CASSGGLVRGETQYF.

This clonotype was seen only a few times. The chain joins TRBV20-1 to TRBJ2-3; D is uncertain. Trimming removed 1 base at V and 0 bases at J, with 11 bases between. CDR1 is DFQATT and CDR2 is SNEGSKA in the germline V gene (reference sequence). The CDR3 runs to 15 residues. CDR3 sequence (DNA): TGCAGTGCTAGAGGGGCCCGACTGAGCACAGATACGCAGTATTTT. The encoded protein is CSARGARLSTDTQYF.

This clonotype was recorded a few times. This rearrangement joins TRBV9 to TRBJ2-2; no reliable D call. The CDR3 is made up of 15 amino acids. V was shortened by 6 bases and J by 1 base, with 13 bases between the two germline ends. CDR1 SGDLS and CDR2 YYNGEE come from the germline V gene. The CDR3 sequence: CASNNQVLNTGELFF. The CDR3, as DNA: TGTGCCAGCAACAATCAGGTGCTGAACACCGGGGAGCTGTTTTTT.

This clonotype was picked up many times. This chain connects TRBV20-1 to TRBJ1-5; D uncertain. The CDR3 covers 12 residues. Germline V gene sequence: CDR1 DFQATT, CDR2 SNEGSKA (reference sequence). The V end was cut by 2 bases, the J end by 0 bases, with 2 bases between. CDR3 protein: CSARHSNQPQHF. The CDR3 coding sequence is TGCAGTGCTAGACATAGCAATCAGCCCCAGCATTTT.

The gene calls are TRBV7-2 and TRBJ2-3; maybe TRBD2 (6 bases). This CDR3 is built from 12 residues. V was clipped by 5 bases and J by 8 bases, with 11 bases between them. The germline gives CDR1 SGHTA, CDR2 FQGNSA. Here the CDR3 reads CASSQDYGTQYF. CDR3 DNA: TGTGCCAGCAGCCAGGACTATGGTACGCAGTATTTT.

This clonotype was detected many times. The rearrangement links TRBV12-3 or TRBV12-4 to TRBJ1-1; possibly TRBD1 for D (6 bases). The CDR3 has 15 residues. V was clipped by 3 bases and J by 5 bases, with 16 bases between them. The CDR3 spells CASSLGRGRGTEAFF. The CDR3 bases are TGTGCCAGCAGTTTGGGCAGGGGCCGGGGGACTGAAGCTTTCTTT.

The rearrangement uses TRBV30 and TRBJ2-2, with D uncertain. Germline values: CDR1 GTSNPN, CDR2 SVGIG (reference sequence). The CDR3 runs 14 residues. V gave up 5 bases and J gave up 5 bases, with 15 bases separating them. CDR3 sequence reads: CAWVSTILTGELFF. The CDR3 DNA reads as TGTGCCTGGGTGTCAACCATCCTGACCGGGGAGCTGTTTTTT. Supplemented by reference TRBV30 and TRBJ2-2, the full variable domain reads SQTIHQWPATLVQPVGSPLSLECTVEGTSNPNLYWYRQAAGRGLQLLFYSVGIGQISSEVPQNLSASRPQDRQFILSSKKLLLSDSGFYLCAWVSTILTGELFFGEGSRLTVL.

The chain joins TRBV15 to TRBJ2-5; 8 bases align to TRBD2. The length of the CDR3 is 14 residues. CDR1 and CDR2 (germline): LNHNV, YYDKDF (reference sequence). The V segment lost 5 bases and the J segment 4 bases; nucleotides outside the gene matches: 6. CDR3 nucleotide sequence: TGTGCCACCAGCCCGGGACTAGAAACAGAGACCCAGTACTTC. Protein sequence: CATSPGLETETQYF.